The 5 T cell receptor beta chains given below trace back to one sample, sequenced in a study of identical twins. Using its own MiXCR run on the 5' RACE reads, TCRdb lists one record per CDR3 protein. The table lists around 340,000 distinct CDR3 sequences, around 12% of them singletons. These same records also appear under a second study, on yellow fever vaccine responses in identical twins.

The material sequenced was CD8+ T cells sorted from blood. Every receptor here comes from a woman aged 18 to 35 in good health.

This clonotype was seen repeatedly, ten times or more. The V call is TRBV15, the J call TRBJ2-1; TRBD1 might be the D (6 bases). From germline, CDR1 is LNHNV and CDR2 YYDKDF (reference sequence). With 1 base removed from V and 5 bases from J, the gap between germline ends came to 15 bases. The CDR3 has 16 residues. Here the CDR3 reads CATSRGRQGKNNEQFF. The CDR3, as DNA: TGTGCCACCAGCAGAGGCCGTCAGGGGAAGAACAATGAGCAGTTCTTC.

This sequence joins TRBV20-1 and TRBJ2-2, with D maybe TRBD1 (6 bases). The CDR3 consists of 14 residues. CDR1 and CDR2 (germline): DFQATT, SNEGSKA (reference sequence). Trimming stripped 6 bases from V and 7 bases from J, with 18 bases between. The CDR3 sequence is CSAGYGGGDGELFF. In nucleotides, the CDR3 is TGCAGTGCCGGGTATGGGGGCGGCGACGGGGAGCTGTTTTTT.

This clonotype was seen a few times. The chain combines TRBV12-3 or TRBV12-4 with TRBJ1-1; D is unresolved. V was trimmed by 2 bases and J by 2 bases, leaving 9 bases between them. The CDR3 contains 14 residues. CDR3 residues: CASSLMGPNTEAFF. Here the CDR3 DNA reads TGTGCCAGCAGTTTAATGGGCCCAAACACTGAAGCTTTCTTT.

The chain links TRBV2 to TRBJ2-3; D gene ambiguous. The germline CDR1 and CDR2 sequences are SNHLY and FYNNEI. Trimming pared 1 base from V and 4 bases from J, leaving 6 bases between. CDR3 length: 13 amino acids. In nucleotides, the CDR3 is TGTGCCAGCAGTGAAGGGGTGTCAGATACGCAGTATTTT. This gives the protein CASSEGVSDTQYF.

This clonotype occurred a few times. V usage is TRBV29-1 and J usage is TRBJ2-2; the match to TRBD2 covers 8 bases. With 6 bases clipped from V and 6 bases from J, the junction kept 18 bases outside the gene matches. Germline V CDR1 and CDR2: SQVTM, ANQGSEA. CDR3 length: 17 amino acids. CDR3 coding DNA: TGCAGCGTAGTGAGATGGACTAGCTCCCTTAACGCCGGGGAGCTGTTTTTT. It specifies CSVVRWTSSLNAGELFF.